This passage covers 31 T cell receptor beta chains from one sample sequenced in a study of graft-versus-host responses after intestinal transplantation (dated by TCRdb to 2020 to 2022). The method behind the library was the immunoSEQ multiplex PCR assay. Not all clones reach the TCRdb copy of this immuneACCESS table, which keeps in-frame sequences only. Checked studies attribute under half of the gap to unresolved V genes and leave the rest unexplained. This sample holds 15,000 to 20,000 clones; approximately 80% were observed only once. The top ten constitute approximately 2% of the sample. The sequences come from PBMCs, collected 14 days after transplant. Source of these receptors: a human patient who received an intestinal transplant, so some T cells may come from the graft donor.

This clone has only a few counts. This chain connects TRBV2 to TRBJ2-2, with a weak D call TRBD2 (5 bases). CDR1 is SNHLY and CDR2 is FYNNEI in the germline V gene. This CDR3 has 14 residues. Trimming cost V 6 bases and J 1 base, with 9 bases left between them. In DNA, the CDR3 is TGTGCCAGCAGGGCGGGCTGGAACACCGGGGAGCTGTTTTTT. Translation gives CASRAGWNTGELFF.

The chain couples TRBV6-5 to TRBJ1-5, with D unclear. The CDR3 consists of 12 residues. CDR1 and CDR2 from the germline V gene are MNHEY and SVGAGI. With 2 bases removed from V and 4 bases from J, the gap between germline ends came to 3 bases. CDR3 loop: CASSYKNQPQHF. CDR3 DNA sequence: TGTGCCAGCAGTTACAAAAATCAGCCCCAGCATTTT.

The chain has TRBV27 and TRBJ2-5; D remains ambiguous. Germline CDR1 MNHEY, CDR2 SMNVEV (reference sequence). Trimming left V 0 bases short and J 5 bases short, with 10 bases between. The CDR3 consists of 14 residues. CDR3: CASSLSRFGETQYF. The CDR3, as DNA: TGTGCCAGCAGTTTATCACGCTTCGGGGAGACCCAGTACTTC.

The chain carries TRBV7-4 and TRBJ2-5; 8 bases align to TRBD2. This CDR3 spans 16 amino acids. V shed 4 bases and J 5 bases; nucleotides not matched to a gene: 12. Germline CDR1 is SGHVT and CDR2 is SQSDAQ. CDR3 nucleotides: TGTGCCAGCAGCTCCCCCGGGACTAGGGGGGAGGAGACCCAGTACTTC. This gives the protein CASSSPGTRGEETQYF.

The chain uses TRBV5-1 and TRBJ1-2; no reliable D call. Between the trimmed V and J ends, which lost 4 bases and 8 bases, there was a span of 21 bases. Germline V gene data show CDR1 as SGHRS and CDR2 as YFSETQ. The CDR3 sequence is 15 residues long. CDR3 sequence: CASSPRLPGMKGYTF. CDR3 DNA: TGCGCCAGCAGCCCCCGTTTGCCAGGAATGAAAGGCTACACCTTC.

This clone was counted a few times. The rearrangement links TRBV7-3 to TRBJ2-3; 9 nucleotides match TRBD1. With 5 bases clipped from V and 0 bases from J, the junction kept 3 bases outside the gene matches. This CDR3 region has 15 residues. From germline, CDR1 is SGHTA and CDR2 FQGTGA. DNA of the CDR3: TGTGCCAGCAGCAAAGACAGGGGGAGCACAGATACGCAGTATTTT. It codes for CASSKDRGSTDTQYF.

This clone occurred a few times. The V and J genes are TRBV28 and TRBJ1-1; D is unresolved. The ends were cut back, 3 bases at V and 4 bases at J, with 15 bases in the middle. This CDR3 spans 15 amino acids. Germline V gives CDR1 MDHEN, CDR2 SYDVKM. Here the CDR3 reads CASSFTREKGTEAFF. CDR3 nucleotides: TGTGCCAGCAGTTTTACGAGGGAAAAGGGCACTGAAGCTTTCTTT.

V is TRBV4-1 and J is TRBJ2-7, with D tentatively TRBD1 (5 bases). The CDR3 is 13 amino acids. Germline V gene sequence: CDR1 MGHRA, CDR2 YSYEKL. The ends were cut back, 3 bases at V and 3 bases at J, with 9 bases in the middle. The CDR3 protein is CASSQTRVYEQYF. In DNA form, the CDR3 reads TGCGCCAGCAGCCAGACCAGGGTCTACGAGCAGTACTTC.

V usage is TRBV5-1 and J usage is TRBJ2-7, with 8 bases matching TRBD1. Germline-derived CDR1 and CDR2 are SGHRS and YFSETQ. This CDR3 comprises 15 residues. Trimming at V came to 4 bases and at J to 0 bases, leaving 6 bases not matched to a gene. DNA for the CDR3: TGCGCCAGCAGCACTGGGGACAGGCCCTCCTACGAGCAGTACTTC. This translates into CASSTGDRPSYEQYF.

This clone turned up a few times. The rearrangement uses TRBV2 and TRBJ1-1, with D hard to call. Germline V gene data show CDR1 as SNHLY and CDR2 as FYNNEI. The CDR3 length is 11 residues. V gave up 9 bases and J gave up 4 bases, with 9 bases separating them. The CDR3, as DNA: TGTGCCAGTAAAGGAAGCACTGAAGCTTTCTTT. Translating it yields CASKGSTEAFF.

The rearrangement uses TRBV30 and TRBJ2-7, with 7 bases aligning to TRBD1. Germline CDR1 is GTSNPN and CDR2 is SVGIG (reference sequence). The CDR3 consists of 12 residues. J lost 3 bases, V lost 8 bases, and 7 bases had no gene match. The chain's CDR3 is CAARGTVYEQYF. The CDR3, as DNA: TGTGCCGCCAGGGGGACAGTCTACGAGCAGTACTTC.

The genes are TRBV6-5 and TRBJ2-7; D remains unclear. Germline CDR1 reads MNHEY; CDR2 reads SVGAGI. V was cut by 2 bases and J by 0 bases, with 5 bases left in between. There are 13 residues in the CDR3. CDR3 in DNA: TGTGCCAGCAGTTACCTTAACTCCTACGAGCAGTACTTC. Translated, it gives CASSYLNSYEQYF.

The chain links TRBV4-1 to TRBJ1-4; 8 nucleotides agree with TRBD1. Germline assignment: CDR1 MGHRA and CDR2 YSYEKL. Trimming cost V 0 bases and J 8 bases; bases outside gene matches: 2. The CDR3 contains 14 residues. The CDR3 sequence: CASSQDRGREKLFF. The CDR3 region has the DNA TGCGCCAGCAGCCAAGACAGGGGGCGCGAAAAACTGTTTTTT.

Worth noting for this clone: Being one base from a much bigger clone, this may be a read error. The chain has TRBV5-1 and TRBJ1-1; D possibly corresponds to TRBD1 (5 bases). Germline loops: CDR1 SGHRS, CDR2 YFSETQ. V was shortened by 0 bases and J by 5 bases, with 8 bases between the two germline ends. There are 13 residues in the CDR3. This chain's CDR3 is CASSLASGTEAFF. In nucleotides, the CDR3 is TGCGCCAGCAGCTTGGCCTCAGGGACTGAAGCTTTCTTT.

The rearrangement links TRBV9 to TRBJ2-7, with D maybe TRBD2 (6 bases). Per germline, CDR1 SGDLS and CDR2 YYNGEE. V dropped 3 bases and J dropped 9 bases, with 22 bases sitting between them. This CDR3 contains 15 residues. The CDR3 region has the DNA TGTGCCAGCAGCGCAGGAGGGGACTGGTCCTATGTGCAGTACTTC. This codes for CASSAGGDWSYVQYF.

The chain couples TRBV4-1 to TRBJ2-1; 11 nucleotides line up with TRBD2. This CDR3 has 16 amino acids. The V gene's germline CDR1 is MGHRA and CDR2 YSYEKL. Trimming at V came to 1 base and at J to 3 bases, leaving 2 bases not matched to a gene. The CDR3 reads CASSQVAGGRYNEQFF. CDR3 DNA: TGCGCCAGCAGCCAAGTAGCGGGGGGGCGCTACAATGAGCAGTTCTTC.

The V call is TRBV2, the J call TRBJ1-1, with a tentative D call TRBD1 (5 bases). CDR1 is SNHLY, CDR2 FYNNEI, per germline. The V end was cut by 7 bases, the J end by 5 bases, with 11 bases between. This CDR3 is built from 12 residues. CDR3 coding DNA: TGTGCCAGCAATGGGGGAGGGACTGAAGCTTTCTTT. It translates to CASNGGGTEAFF.

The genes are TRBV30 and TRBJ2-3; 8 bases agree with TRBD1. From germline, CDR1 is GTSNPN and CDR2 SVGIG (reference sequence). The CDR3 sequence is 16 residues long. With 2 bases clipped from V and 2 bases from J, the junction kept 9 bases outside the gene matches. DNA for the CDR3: TGTGCCTGGAGTTACCGGGACAGGTTATACACAGATACGCAGTATTTT. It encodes CAWSYRDRLYTDTQYF. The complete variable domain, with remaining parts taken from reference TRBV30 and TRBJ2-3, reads SQTIHQWPATLVQPVGSPLSLECTVEGTSNPNLYWYRQAAGRGLQLLFYSVGIGQISSEVPQNLSASRPQDRQFILSSKKLLLSDSGFYLCAWSYRDRLYTDTQYFGPGTRLTVL.

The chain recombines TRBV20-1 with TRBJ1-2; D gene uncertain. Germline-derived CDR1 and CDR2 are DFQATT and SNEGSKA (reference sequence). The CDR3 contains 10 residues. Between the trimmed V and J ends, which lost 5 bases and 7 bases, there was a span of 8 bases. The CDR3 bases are TGCAGTGCTGGTGGTACTGGCTACACCTTC. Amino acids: CSAGGTGYTF.

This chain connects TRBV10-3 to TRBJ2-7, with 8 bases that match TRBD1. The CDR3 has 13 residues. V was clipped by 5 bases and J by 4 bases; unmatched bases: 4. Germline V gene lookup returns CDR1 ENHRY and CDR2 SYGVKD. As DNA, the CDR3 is TGTGCCATCAGTACAGGGGGTCGGTACGAGCAGTACTTC. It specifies CAISTGGRYEQYF.

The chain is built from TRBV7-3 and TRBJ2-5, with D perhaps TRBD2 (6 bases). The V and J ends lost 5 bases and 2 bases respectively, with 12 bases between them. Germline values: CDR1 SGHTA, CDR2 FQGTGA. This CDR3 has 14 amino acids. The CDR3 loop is CASSPSGGQETQYF. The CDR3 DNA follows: TGTGCCAGCAGCCCCTCTGGGGGGCAAGAGACCCAGTACTTC.

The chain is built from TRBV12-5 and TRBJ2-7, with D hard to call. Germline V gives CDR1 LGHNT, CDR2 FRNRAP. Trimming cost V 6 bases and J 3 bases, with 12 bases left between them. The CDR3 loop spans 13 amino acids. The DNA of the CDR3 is TGTGCTAGTGGAGTGTTAGGTTACTACGAGCAGTACTTC. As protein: CASGVLGYYEQYF. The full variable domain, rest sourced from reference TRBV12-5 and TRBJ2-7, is DARVTQTPRHKVTEMGQEVTMRCQPILGHNTVFWYRQTMMQGLELLAYFRNRAPLDDSGMPKDRFSAEMPDATLATLKIQPSEPRDSAVYFCASGVLGYYEQYFGPGTRLTVT.

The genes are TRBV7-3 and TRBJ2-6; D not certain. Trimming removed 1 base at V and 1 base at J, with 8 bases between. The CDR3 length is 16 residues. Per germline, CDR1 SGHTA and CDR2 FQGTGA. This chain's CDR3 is CASSLIEKSGANVLTF. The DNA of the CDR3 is TGTGCCAGCAGCTTAATCGAGAAGTCTGGGGCCAACGTCCTGACTTTC.

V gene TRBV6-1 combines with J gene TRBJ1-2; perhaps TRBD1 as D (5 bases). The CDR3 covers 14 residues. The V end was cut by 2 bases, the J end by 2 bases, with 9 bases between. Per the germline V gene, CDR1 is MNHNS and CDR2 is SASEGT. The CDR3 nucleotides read TGTGCCAGCAGTGAACGAGGGGTAAACTATGGCTACACCTTC. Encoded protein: CASSERGVNYGYTF.

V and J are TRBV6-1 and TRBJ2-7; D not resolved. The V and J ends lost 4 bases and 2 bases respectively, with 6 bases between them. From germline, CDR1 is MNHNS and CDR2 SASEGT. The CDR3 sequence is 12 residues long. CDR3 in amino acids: CASSAGTYEQYF. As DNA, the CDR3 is TGTGCCAGCAGTGCTGGGACCTACGAGCAGTACTTC.

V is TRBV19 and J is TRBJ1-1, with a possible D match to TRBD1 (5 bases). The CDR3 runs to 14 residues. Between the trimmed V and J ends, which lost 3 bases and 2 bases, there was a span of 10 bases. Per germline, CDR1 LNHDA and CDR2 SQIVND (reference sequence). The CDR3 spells CASSISGDNTEAFF. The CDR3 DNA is TGTGCCAGTAGTATTTCGGGGGACAACACTGAAGCTTTCTTT.

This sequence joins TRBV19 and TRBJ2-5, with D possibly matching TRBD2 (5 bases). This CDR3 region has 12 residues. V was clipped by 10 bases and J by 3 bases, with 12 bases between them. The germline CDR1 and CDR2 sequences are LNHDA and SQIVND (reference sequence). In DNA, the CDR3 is TGTGCCACCCGCGGGCTAGAAGAGACCCAGTACTTC. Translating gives CATRGLEETQYF.

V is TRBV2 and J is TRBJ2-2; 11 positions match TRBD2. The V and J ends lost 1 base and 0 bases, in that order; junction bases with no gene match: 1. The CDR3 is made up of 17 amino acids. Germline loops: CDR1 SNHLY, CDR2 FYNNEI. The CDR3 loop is CASSEGSGGANTGELFF. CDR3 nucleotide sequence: TGTGCCAGCAGTGAAGGTAGCGGGGGGGCGAACACCGGGGAGCTGTTTTTT.

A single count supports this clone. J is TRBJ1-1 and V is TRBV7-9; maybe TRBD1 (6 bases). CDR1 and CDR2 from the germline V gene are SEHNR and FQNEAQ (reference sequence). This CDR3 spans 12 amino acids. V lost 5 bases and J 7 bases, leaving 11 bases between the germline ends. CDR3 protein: CASSLGQSEAFF. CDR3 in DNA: TGTGCCAGCAGCCTCGGACAGAGTGAAGCTTTCTTT.

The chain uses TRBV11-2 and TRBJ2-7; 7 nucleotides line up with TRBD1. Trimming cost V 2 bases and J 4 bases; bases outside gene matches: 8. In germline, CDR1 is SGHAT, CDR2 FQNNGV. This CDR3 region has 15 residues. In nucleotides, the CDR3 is TGTGCCAGCAGCTTAAGGCGGGCAGGGGGATACGAGCAGTACTTC. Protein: CASSLRRAGGYEQYF. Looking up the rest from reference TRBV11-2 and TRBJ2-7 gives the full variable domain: EAGVAQSPRYKIIEKRQSVAFWCNPISGHATLYWYQQILGQGPKLLIQFQNNGVVDDSQLPKDRFSAERLKGVDSTLKIQPAKLEDSAVYLCASSLRRAGGYEQYFGPGTRLTVT.

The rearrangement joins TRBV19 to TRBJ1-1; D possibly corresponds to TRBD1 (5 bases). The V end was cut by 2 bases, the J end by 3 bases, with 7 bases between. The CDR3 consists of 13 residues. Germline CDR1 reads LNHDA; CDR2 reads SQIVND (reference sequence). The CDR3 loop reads CASSIRGDTEAFF. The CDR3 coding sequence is TGTGCCAGTAGTATACGGGGGGACACTGAAGCTTTCTTT.